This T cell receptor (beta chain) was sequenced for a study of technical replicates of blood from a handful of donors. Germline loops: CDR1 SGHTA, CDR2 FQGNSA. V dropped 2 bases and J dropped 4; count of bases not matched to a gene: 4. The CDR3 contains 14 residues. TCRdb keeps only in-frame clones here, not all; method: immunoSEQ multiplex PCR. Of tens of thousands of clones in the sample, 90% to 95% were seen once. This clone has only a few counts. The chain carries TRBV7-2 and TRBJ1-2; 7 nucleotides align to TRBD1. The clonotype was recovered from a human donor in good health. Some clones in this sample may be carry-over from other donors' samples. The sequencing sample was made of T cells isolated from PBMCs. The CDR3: CASSLNRGLYGYTF. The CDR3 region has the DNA TGTGCCAGCAGCTTAAACAGGGGCCTCTATGGCTACACCTTC.